This T cell receptor beta chain was obtained from a study of Tregs in tolerant kidney transplant recipients. General observations from the study: In tolerant patients, donor-specific Tregs outgrew total Tregs, suggesting antigen-driven expansion. Some patients' samples used different primers over time, so nucleotide sequences weren't comparable. Expanding Tregs on activated donor B cells appeared to best identify donor-specific TCRbeta clones.

About this clone: Antigen: not known.

The nonmyeloablative bone marrow transplants came from related graft donors, with transient mixed chimerism. CD4+CD25+CD127- Tregs, CD4+CD25- non-Tregs, CD4 and CD8 cells were sorted. TCRdb's table, derived via immunoSEQ multiplex PCR, lists solely in-frame clones and lacks some. The repertoire has 90,000 or so clones, 93% of them found once; the top ten carry around 1.6%. The sequenced sample was CD4+ T cells from blood (PBMCs), obtained 12 months after the transplant. The receptor comes from a human patient who received a combined kidney and bone marrow transplant. Some T cells may be graft donor cells.

Here the CDR3 reads CASSPRDALYNEQFF. Here the CDR3 DNA reads TGTGCCAGCAGCCCTCGGGATGCCCTGTACAATGAGCAGTTCTTC. V gene TRBV4-2 combines with J gene TRBJ2-1; D possibly corresponds to TRBD2 (5 bases). Germline CDR1 is LGHNA and CDR2 is YNFKEQ. V lost 4 bases and J lost 4, with 14 bases in between. This CDR3 contains 15 residues.